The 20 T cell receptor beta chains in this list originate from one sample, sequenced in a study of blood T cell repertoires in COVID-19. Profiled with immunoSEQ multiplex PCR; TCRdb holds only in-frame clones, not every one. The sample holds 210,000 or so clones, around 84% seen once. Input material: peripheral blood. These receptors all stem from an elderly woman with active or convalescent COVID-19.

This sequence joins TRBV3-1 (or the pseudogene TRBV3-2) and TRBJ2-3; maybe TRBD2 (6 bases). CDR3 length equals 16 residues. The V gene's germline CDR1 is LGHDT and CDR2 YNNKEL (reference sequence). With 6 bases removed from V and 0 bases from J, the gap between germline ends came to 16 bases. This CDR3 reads CASSSGFGGSTDTQYF. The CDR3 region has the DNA TGTGCCAGCAGTTCGGGGTTTGGGGGGAGCACAGATACGCAGTATTTT.

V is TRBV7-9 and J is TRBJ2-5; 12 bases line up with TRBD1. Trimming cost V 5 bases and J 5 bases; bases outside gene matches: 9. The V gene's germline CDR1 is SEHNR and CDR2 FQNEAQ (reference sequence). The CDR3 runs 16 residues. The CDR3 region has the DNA TGTGCCAGCAGCCTCCCGGGACAGGGGGCAGGTGAGACCCAGTACTTC. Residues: CASSLPGQGAGETQYF.

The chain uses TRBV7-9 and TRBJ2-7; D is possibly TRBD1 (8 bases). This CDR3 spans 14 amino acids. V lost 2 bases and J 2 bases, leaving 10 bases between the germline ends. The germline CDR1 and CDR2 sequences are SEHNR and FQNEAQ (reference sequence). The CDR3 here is CASSLTGGAYEQYF. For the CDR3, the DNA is TGTGCCAGCAGCTTAACAGGGGGGGCCTACGAGCAGTACTTC.

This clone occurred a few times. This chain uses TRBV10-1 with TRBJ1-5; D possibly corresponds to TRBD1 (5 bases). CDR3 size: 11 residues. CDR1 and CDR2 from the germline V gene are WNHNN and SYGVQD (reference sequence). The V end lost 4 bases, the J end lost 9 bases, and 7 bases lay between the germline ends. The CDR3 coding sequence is TGCGCCAGCAGTGCAACAGGGCCCCAGCATTTT. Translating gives CASSATGPQHF.

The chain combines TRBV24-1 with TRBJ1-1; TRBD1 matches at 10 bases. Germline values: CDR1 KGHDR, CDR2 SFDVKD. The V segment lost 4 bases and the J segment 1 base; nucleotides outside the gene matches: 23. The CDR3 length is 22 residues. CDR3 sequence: CATSDPTDRGPIPPYKNTEAFF. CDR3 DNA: TGTGCCACCAGTGACCCGACCGACAGGGGGCCGATCCCCCCATATAAGAACACTGAAGCTTTCTTT.

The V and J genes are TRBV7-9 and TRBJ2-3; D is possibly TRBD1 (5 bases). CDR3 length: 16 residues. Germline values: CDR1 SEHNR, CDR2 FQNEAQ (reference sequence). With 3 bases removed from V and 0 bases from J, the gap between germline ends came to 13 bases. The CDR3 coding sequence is TGTGCCAGCAGCTTTGGGGCATATCGGAGCACAGATACGCAGTATTTT. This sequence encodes CASSFGAYRSTDTQYF.

In nucleotides, the CDR3 is TGTGCCAGCAGCTCGGGGACAGGCACAGGCAAATACAATGAGCAGTTCTTC. Translation: CASSSGTGTGKYNEQFF. This sequence joins TRBV5-4 and TRBJ2-1; the match to TRBD1 covers 8 bases. The V and J ends lost 3 bases and 4 bases, in that order; junction bases with no gene match: 12. The CDR3 length is 17 residues. CDR1 and CDR2 from the germline V gene are SGHNT and YYREEE (reference sequence).

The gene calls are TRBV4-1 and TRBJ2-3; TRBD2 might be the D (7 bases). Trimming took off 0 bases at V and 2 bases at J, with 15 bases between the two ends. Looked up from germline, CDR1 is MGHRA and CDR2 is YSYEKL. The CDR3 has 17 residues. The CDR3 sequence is CASSQEGGQGFTDTQYF. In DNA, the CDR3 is TGCGCCAGCAGCCAAGAGGGGGGGCAGGGGTTCACAGATACGCAGTATTTT.

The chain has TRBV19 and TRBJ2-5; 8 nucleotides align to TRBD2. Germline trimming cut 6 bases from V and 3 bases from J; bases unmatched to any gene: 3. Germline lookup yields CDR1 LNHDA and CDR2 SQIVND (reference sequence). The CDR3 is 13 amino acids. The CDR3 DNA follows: TGTGCCAGTAGAGAGGGACTAGAAGAGACCCAGTACTTC. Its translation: CASREGLEETQYF.

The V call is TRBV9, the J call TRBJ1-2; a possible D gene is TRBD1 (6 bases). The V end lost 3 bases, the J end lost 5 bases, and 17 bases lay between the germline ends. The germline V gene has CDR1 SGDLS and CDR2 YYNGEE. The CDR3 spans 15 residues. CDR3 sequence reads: CASSAISQGGYGYTF. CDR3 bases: TGTGCCAGCAGCGCCATCTCACAGGGTGGGTATGGCTACACCTTC.

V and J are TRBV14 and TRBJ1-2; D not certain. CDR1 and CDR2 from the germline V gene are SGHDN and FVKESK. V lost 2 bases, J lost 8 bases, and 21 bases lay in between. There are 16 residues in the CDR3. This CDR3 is CASSQTLALRTRGYTF. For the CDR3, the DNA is TGTGCCAGCAGCCAAACCCTCGCCCTACGAACTAGGGGCTACACCTTC.

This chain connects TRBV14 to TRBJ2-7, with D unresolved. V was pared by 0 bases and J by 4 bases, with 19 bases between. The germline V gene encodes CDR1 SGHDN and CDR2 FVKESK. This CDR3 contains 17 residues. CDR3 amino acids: CASSQDRFSGFSYEQYF. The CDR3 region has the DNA TGTGCCAGCAGCCAAGATAGGTTCTCGGGTTTTAGTTACGAGCAGTACTTC. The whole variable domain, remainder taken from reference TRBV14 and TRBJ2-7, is EAGVTQFPSHSVIEKGQTVTLRCDPISGHDNLYWYRRVMGKEIKFLLHFVKESKQDESGMPNNRFLAERTGGTYSTLKVQPAELEDSGVYFCASSQDRFSGFSYEQYFGPGTRLTVT.

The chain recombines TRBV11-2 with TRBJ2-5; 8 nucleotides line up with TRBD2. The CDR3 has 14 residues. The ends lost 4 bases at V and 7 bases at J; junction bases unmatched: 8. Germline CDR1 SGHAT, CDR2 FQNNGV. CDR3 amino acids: CASSSSGGIGTQYF. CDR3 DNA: TGTGCCAGCAGCTCCTCGGGGGGGATAGGGACCCAGTACTTC. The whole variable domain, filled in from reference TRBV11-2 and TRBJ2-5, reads EAGVAQSPRYKIIEKRQSVAFWCNPISGHATLYWYQQILGQGPKLLIQFQNNGVVDDSQLPKDRFSAERLKGVDSTLKIQPAKLEDSAVYLCASSSSGGIGTQYFGPGTRLLVL.

The CDR3 protein is CASSGSIGLAGTYEQYF. As DNA, the CDR3 is TGTGCCAGTAGTGGCTCGATCGGACTAGCGGGGACCTACGAGCAGTACTTC. The genes are TRBV19 and TRBJ2-7; 12 nucleotides match TRBD2. The germline gives CDR1 LNHDA, CDR2 SQIVND (reference sequence). The trim removed 5 bases at V and 2 bases at J, leaving 10 bases unmatched. The CDR3 contains 17 residues. Drawing the rest from reference TRBV19 and TRBJ2-7, the complete variable domain is DGGITQSPKYLFRKEGQNVTLSCEQNLNHDAMYWYRQDPGQGLRLIYYSQIVNDFQKGDIAEGYSVSREKKESFPLTVTSAQKNPTAFYLCASSGSIGLAGTYEQYFGPGTRLTVT.

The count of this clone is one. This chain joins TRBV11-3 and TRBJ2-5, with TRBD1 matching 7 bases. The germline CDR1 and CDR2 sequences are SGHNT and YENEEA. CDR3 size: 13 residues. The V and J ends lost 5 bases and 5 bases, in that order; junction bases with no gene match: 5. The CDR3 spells CASSPDRVETQYF. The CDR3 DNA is TGTGCCAGCAGCCCCGACAGGGTGGAGACCCAGTACTTC.

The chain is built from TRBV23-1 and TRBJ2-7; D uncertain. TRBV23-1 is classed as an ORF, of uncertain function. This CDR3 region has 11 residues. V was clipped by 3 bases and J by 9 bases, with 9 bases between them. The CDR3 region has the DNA TGCGCCAGCAGTCAGAGCCGCTGGCAGTACTTC. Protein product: CASSQSRWQYF.

This CDR3 is CSVVGAGTGRSGYTF. For the CDR3, the DNA is TGCAGCGTTGTGGGGGCCGGGACAGGGCGTAGCGGCTACACCTTC. The genes are TRBV29-1 and TRBJ1-2; 9 nucleotides match TRBD1. This CDR3 is built from 15 residues. Germline CDR1 reads SQVTM; CDR2 reads ANQGSEA. V shed 4 bases and J 8 bases; nucleotides not matched to a gene: 14.

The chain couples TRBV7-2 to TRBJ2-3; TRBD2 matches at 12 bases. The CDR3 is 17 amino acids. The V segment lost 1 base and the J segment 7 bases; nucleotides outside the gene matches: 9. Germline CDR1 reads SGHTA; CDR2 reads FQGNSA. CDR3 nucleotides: TGTGCCAGCAGCTTAGTTAAGACTAGCGGGGGTTTCTATACGCAGTATTTT. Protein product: CASSLVKTSGGFYTQYF.

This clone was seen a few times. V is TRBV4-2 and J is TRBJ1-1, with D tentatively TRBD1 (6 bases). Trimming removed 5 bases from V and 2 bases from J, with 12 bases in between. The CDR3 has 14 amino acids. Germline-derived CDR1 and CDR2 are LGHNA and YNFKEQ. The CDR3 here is CASSARTANTEAFF. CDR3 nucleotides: TGTGCCAGCAGCGCACGGACAGCAAACACTGAAGCTTTCTTT.

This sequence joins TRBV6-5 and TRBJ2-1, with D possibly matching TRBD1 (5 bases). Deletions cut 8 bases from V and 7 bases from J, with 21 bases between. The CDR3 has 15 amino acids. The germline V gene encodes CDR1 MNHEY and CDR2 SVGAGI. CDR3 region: CASLQIRVGANEQFF. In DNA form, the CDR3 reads TGTGCCAGCCTCCAAATACGTGTAGGGGCGAATGAGCAGTTCTTC.